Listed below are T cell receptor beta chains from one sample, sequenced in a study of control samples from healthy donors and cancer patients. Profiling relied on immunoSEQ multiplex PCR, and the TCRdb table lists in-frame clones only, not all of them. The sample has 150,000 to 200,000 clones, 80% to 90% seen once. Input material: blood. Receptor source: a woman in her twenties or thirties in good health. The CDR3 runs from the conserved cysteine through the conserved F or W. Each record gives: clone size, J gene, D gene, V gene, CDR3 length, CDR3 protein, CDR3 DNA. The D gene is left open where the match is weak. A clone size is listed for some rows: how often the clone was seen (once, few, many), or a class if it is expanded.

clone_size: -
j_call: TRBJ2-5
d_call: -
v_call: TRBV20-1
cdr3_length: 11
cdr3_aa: CSGGHQETQYF
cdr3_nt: TGCAGTGGGGGGCACCAAGAGACCCAGTACTTC

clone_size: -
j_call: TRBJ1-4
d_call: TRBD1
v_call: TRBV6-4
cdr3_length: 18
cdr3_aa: CASSDCCGEQGLREKLFF
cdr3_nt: TGTGCCAGCAGTGACTGTTGCGGGGAACAGGGGCTTAGGGAAAAACTGTTTTTT

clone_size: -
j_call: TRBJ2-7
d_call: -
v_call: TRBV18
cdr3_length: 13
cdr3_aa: CASSPDMKGEQYF
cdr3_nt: TGTGCCAGCTCACCTGACATGAAGGGAGAGCAGTACTTC

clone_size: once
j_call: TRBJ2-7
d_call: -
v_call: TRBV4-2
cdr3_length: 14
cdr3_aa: CASSETGPPYEQYF
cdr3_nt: TGTGCCAGCAGCGAGACGGGGCCCCCCTACGAGCAGTACTTC

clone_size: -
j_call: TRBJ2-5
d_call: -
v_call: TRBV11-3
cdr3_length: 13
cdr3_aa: CASSLEPQGTQYF
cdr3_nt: TGTGCCAGCAGCTTAGAGCCCCAGGGGACCCAGTACTTC

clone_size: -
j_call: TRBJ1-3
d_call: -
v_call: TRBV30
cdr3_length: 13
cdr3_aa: CAYDRGSGNTIYF
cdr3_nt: TGTGCCTACGACCGGGGTTCTGGAAACACCATATATTTT

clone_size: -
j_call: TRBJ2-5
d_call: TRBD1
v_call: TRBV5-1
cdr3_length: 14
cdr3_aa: CASSSPDRGETQYF
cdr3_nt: TGCGCCAGCAGCTCCCCGGACAGGGGGGAGACCCAGTACTTC

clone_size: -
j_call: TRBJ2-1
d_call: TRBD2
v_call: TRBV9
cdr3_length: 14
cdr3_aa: CASSVGVAGDEQFF
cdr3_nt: TGTGCCAGCAGCGTAGGGGTAGCGGGAGATGAGCAGTTCTTC

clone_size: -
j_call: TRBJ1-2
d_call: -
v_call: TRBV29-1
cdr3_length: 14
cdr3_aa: CSVDETGASYGYTF
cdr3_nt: TGCAGCGTCGACGAGACAGGAGCCTCCTATGGCTACACCTTC

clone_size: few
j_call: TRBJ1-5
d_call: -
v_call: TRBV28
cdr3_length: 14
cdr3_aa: CASSLRGIDQPQHF
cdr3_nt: TGTGCCAGCAGTTTAAGAGGGATCGATCAGCCCCAGCATTTT

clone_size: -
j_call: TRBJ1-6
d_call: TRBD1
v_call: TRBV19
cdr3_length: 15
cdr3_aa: CASSPWTGYNSPLHF
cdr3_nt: TGTGCCAGTAGTCCATGGACAGGATATAATTCACCCCTCCACTTT

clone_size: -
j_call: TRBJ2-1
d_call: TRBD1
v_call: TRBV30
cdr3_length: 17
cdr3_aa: CAWSAIRDRLNYNEQFF
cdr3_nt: TGTGCCTGGAGTGCCATACGGGACAGATTGAACTACAATGAGCAGTTCTTC

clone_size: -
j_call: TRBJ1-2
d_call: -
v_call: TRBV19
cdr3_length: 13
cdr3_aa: CASSIGWTSGYTF
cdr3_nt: TGTGCCAGTAGTATCGGATGGACGTCCGGCTACACCTTC

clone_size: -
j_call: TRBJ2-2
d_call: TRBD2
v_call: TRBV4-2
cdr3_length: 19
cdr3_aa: CASSRLAGGPGVSSGELFF
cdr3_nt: TGTGCCAGCAGCCGGCTAGCGGGAGGGCCGGGGGTCAGCTCCGGGGAGCTGTTTTTT